Here is one TCR beta chain with its context. Per germline, CDR1 LNHDA and CDR2 SQIVND (reference sequence). This CDR3 has 12 residues. V was cut by 7 bases and J by 6 bases, with 12 bases left in between. This specimen comes from a study of blood T cell repertoires in COVID-19. Study details: Sample material is recorded as cDNA or gDNA derived from T cells, B-cell-depleted T cells, or PBMCs.

This table comes from immunoSEQ multiplex PCR, and its TCRdb copy is limited to in-frame clones, with some not included. The sample yields over 60,000 clones, roughly 87% seen once. The V gene is TRBV19, the J gene TRBJ1-2, with a tentative D call TRBD1 (6 bases). This TCR derives from a man between 50 and 59 years old with COVID-19, enrolled during active disease. Sequenced input: peripheral blood. The CDR3 region is CASIQGRHGYTF. CDR3 in DNA: TGTGCCAGTATCCAGGGGCGTCATGGCTACACCTTC.